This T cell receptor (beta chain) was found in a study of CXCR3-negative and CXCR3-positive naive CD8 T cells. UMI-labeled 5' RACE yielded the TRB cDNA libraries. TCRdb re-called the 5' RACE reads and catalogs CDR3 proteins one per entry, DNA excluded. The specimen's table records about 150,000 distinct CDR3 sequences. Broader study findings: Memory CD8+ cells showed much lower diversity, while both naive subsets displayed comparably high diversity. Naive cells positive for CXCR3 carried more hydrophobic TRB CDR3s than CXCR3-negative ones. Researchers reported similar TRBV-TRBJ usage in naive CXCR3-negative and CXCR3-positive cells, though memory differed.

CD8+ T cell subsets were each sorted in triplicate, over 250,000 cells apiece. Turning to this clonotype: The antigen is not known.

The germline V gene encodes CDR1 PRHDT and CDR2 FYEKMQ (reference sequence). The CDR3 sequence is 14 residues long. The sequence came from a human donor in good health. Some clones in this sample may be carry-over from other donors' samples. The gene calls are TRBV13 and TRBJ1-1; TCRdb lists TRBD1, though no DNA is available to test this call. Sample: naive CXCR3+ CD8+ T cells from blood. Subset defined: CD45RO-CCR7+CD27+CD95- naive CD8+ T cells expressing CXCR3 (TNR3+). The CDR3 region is CASSLVGATAEAFF.